This T cell receptor beta chain comes out of a study of beta chain features in type 1 diabetes. General study results and limits: The study found moderately but significantly shorter TCRB CDR3s in all four CD4+ subsets of Type 1 diabetes patients.

As every portion of the isolated RNA was reverse transcribed, the sequencing read expressed TCRB transcripts. Here immunoSEQ multiplex PCR was the method, and the copy in TCRdb shows in-frame clones only, minus some. The sample includes 150,000 to 200,000 clones, approximately 8% of them seen just once. Trimming shortened V by 5 bases and J by 7 bases, and 12 bases separated the two germline ends. The CDR3 runs 12 residues. Germline-derived CDR1 and CDR2 are SGHTA and FQGNSA. The authors obtained over 95% purity in all sorted populations. Of note for this clone: Its matching antigen is unknown.

The specimen sequenced was central memory CD4+ T cells from blood. This receptor was taken from a man aged 18 to 29 with type 1 diabetes. The V call is TRBV7-2, the J call TRBJ2-7; TRBD1 is a possible D gene (5 bases). The CDR3 region is CASSAQGNEQYF. CDR3 DNA sequence: TGTGCCAGCAGCGCTCAGGGAAATGAGCAGTACTTC. The variable domain in full, with the rest retrieved from reference TRBV7-2 and TRBJ2-7, is GAGVSQSPSNKVTEKGKDVELRCDPISGHTALYWYRQSLGQGLEFLIYFQGNSAPDKSGLPSDRFSAERTGGSVSTLTIQRTQQEDSAVYLCASSAQGNEQYFGPGTRLTVT.